Sequencing of this TCR beta chain was carried out in a study of CD8 T cells in Susac syndrome. About 0.5 to 1 ug RNA was reverse transcribed with random hexamers. TCRdb redid the calling of the immunoSEQ multiplex PCR reads with MiXCR, one entry per CDR3 protein. Among around 200,000 distinct CDR3 sequences listed, roughly 94% were seen once. This clonotype was obtained from a human donor with Susac syndrome. Sequences were obtained from CD8+ T cells from PBMCs.

Written as DNA, the CDR3 is TGTGCCAGCAGCGTAGCGGCACTAGCGGTGTACGAGCAGTACTTC. Its translation is CASSVAALAVYEQYF. The rearrangement uses TRBV9 and TRBJ2-7, with 8 bases lining up with TRBD2. This CDR3 region has 15 residues. Germline CDR1 reads SGDLS; CDR2 reads YYNGEE. The trim removed 0 bases at V and 4 bases at J, leaving 6 bases unmatched. The variable domain in full, with the rest retrieved from reference TRBV9 and TRBJ2-7, is DSGVTQTPKHLITATGQRVTLRCSPRSGDLSVYWYQQSLDQGLQFLIQYYNGEERAKGNILERFSAQQFPDLHSELNLSSLELGDSALYFCASSVAALAVYEQYFGPGTRLTVT.